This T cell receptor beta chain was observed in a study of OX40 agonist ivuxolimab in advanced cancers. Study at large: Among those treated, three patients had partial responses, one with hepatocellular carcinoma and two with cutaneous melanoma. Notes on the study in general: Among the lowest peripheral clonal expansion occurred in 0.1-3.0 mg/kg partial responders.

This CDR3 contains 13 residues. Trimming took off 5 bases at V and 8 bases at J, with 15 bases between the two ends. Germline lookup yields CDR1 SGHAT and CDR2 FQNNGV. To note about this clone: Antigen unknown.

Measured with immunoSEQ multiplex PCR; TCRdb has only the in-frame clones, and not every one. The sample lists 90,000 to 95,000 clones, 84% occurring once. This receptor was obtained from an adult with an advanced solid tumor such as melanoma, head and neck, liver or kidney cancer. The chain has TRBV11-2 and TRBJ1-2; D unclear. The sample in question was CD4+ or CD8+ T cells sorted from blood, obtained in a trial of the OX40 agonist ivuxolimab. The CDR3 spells CASSQQTSRGYTF. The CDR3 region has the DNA TGTGCCAGCAGCCAGCAGACATCCAGGGGCTACACCTTC.